The clone carrying this TCR beta chain was recorded many times. As yet, its antigen is unknown. This specimen comes from a study of T cells in Graves' hyperthyroidism and ophthalmopathy. Study-level findings and limits: Most expanded thyroid clonotypes above 0.001 also appeared in blood. The model foresaw ophthalmopathy a median 6.5 months prior to onset.

Amplification targeted TCR beta CDR3 regions from RNA transcripts. HTBI primers were used for first-round RT-PCR of the TCR CDR3. TCRdb ran MiXCR on the multiplex PCR reads and lists one entry per CDR3 protein. This table holds about 420,000 distinct CDR3 sequences, approximately 13% found once. Germline-derived CDR1 and CDR2 are SNHLY and FYNNEI. The junction had 8 bases not matched to a gene; V was cut back by 4 bases and J by 6 bases. The CDR3 has 15 residues. The patients, who ranged from 18 to 65 in age, presented with newly diagnosed hyperthyroidism lasting under 2 months. This sample holds PBMCs from roughly 10 ml fresh peripheral blood.

Specimen: blood. The rearrangement uses TRBV2 and TRBJ2-1, with TRBD2 matching 8 bases. The sequence was obtained from a woman younger than 35 with Graves' hyperthyroidism. This CDR3 is CASSAFLGTSNEQFF. CDR3 DNA sequence: TGTGCCAGCAGTGCCTTCCTCGGGACTAGCAATGAGCAGTTCTTC.